These 13 T cell receptor beta chains share one sample of origin, sequenced in a study of neoadjuvant anti-PD-1 for oral cavity cancer (dated by TCRdb to about 2021). The time point label, read with the paper, signifies: after neoadjuvant nivolumab, at surgical resection. The method was the immunoSEQ multiplex PCR assay. The table was pulled from immuneACCESS by TCRdb, which kept in-frame rearrangements only. Such tables lose some clones; where checked, under half of the loss comes from unresolved V genes, and the rest has no known cause. A total of some 15,000 clones appear in this sample, roughly 40% of them only once. The biggest ten clones account for 35% to 45% of the sample. Sample: tumor tissue, taken after nivolumab (anti-PD-1) treatment. The receptors were sampled from a person aged 35-80 years with oral cavity squamous cell carcinoma.

V gene TRBV27 combines with J gene TRBJ1-1; D possibly corresponds to TRBD1 (6 bases). The germline V gene encodes CDR1 MNHEY and CDR2 SMNVEV (reference sequence). The CDR3 loop spans 12 amino acids. V was clipped by 3 bases and J by 7 bases, with 9 bases between them. CDR3 DNA sequence: TGTGCCAGCAGTTTTGGGGGCGGTGAAGCTTTCTTT. Translating gives CASSFGGGEAFF.

The genes are TRBV4-3 and TRBJ2-5, with TRBD2 as a possible D gene (6 bases). This CDR3 region has 17 residues. Germline CDR1 LGHNA, CDR2 YSLEER. Trimming took 3 bases from V and 4 from J, leaving 21 bases between them. The CDR3 nucleotides are TGCGCCAGCAGCCAGGTCCGCGGCGGGCAGGGAGGAGAGACCCAGTACTTC. Translated: CASSQVRGGQGGETQYF.

V is TRBV4-2 and J is TRBJ1-2; tentative D call: TRBD1 (5 bases). The CDR3 length is 17 residues. The V end lost 1 base, the J end lost 4 bases, and 19 bases lay between the germline ends. Germline V gene lookup returns CDR1 LGHNA and CDR2 YNFKEQ. The CDR3 loop is CASSQAGTTSEGYGYTF. For the CDR3, the DNA is TGTGCCAGCAGCCAAGCCGGGACGACCTCAGAGGGCTATGGCTACACCTTC.

This clone occurred a few times. V is TRBV7-2 and J is TRBJ2-3; the D gene is possibly TRBD2 (6 bases). This CDR3 spans 15 amino acids. Looked up from germline, CDR1 is SGHTA and CDR2 is FQGNSA. V lost 5 bases, J lost 0 bases, and 12 bases lay in between. This chain's CDR3 is CASSPEGLSTDTQYF. The CDR3 nucleotides are TGTGCCAGCAGCCCGGAGGGACTTAGCACAGATACGCAGTATTTT.

The chain has TRBV6-5 and TRBJ1-2, with D maybe TRBD1 (6 bases). The CDR3 covers 13 residues. The germline V and J ends were trimmed by 4 bases and 6 bases, with 12 bases remaining between them. The germline CDR1 and CDR2 sequences are MNHEY and SVGAGI. The CDR3 nucleotides are TGTGCCAGCAGTTTCACAGGGACGGATGGCTACACCTTC. Protein sequence: CASSFTGTDGYTF.

This clone was counted only a few times. The gene calls are TRBV6-1 and TRBJ2-7; unclear D gene. Trimming shortened V by 5 bases and J by 9 bases, and 11 bases separated the two germline ends. Germline V lookup: CDR1 MNHNS, CDR2 SASEGT. The CDR3 contains 11 residues. Written as DNA, the CDR3 is TGTGCCAGCAGTTTAGGAATGGGGCAGTACTTC. This translates into CASSLGMGQYF.

This clone came up many times. The chain carries TRBV4-3 and TRBJ1-4, with D maybe TRBD1 (5 bases). Per germline, CDR1 LGHNA and CDR2 YSLEER. The CDR3 has 15 residues. The V gene lost 7 bases and the J gene lost 0 bases, with 12 bases spanning the gap. This chain's CDR3 is CASKRDHATNEKLFF. The CDR3 coding sequence is TGCGCCAGCAAAAGGGACCATGCAACTAATGAAAAACTGTTTTTT.

By share, this clone ranks as medium-sized. The gene calls are TRBV10-3 and TRBJ1-2; D gene uncertain. This CDR3 region has 15 residues. Trimming took off 4 bases at V and 4 bases at J, with 16 bases between the two ends. Germline CDR1 reads ENHRY; CDR2 reads SYGVKD. The CDR3 protein is CAISGYEAAVYGYTF. The CDR3 DNA sequence: TGTGCCATCAGTGGTTACGAGGCCGCGGTCTATGGCTACACCTTC.

V gene TRBV5-4 combines with J gene TRBJ1-1, with 7 bases matching TRBD1. The V segment lost 3 bases and the J segment 3 bases; nucleotides outside the gene matches: 2. Germline CDR1 is SGHNT and CDR2 is YYREEE (reference sequence). The CDR3 has 13 amino acids. CDR3 amino acids: CASSWGQYTEAFF. CDR3 sequence (DNA): TGTGCCAGCAGCTGGGGACAGTACACTGAAGCTTTCTTT.

This chain uses TRBV7-8 with TRBJ2-2; TRBD2 matches at 8 bases. Germline CDR1 and CDR2: SGHVS and FQNEAQ. The CDR3 is 16 residues long. The V gene end was trimmed by 6 bases and the J gene end by 3 bases; junction bases not matched to a gene: 9. CDR3 protein: CASRSTGGPHTGELFF. The CDR3 coding sequence is TGTGCCAGCAGATCGACGGGGGGGCCTCACACCGGGGAGCTGTTTTTT.

CDR3 loop: CASSQFVIWEPGYRDSNQPQHF. The CDR3 DNA reads TGCGCCAGCAGCCAATTTGTGATCTGGGAACCGGGCTATAGGGATAGCAATCAGCCCCAGCATTTT. This chain uses TRBV4-1 with TRBJ1-5; no firm D call. This CDR3 is 22 amino acids long. Looked up from germline, CDR1 is MGHRA and CDR2 is YSYEKL. Trimming took 2 bases from V and 0 from J, leaving 29 bases between them.

This chain connects TRBV4-3 to TRBJ2-7; D is uncertain. The CDR3 spans 13 residues. Germline values: CDR1 LGHNA, CDR2 YSLEER. V was pared by 5 bases and J by 0 bases, with 8 bases between. The CDR3 coding sequence is TGCGCCAGCAGCTTGTCCAGCTCCTACGAGCAGTACTTC. This encodes CASSLSSSYEQYF.

The chain recombines TRBV5-6 with TRBJ1-5; D is possibly TRBD1 (6 bases). The ends were cut back, 0 bases at V and 6 bases at J, with 13 bases in the middle. The CDR3 totals 15 residues. CDR1 and CDR2 (germline): SGHDT, YYEEEE. The CDR3 DNA reads TGTGCCAGCAGCTTGGAGGGGGTCTGGGGTCAGCCCCAGCATTTT. This translates into CASSLEGVWGQPQHF.